This entry lists 23 T cell receptor beta chains sequenced from one sample in a study of early T cells in non-severe SARS-CoV-2 infection (dated by TCRdb to the early 2020s). The library was produced with 5' RACE. The reads were generated on a NextSeq 500. TCRdb applied fastp at Q25 and MiXCR to the public reads, then kept only in-frame beta chains. Each CDR3 protein gets just one entry, which takes the most common genes and DNA from the rows behind it. The sample table lists tens of thousands of distinct CDR3 sequences, roughly 6.6% of them with a count of one. The top ten constitute roughly 4.7% of the sample. The sequenced material came from whole blood. The receptors originated from an adult who was a healthcare worker with PCR-confirmed SARS-CoV-2 infection or an uninfected control (not recorded which).

This clonotype was seen at least ten times. The chain combines TRBV6-1 with TRBJ2-7; 9 nucleotides match TRBD1. V trimming: 1 base; J trimming: 1 base; junction bases outside the gene matches: 5. Germline CDR1 MNHNS, CDR2 SASEGT. This CDR3 comprises 16 residues. Here the CDR3 DNA reads TGTGCCAGCAGTGAAGACCACAGGGGGCCTTCCTACGAGCAGTACTTC. This sequence encodes CASSEDHRGPSYEQYF.

V usage is TRBV13 and J usage is TRBJ2-7; 7 nucleotides match TRBD1. This CDR3 region has 16 residues. The germline CDR1 and CDR2 sequences are PRHDT and FYEKMQ (reference sequence). The J segment lost 3 bases and the V segment lost 1 base, leaving 9 bases of the junction unmatched. The CDR3: CASSLVQGTKIYEQYF. CDR3 nucleotides: TGTGCCAGCAGCTTAGTACAGGGGACAAAAATCTACGAGCAGTACTTC.

The rearrangement joins TRBV12-3 or TRBV12-4 to TRBJ2-4; 7 bases align to TRBD1. The CDR3 has 14 residues. The junction had 7 bases not matched to a gene; V was cut back by 3 bases and J by 8 bases. The CDR3 sequence: CASSFGQGVDIQYF. In nucleotides, the CDR3 is TGTGCCAGCAGTTTTGGGCAGGGGGTCGACATTCAGTACTTC.

The chain couples TRBV7-9 to TRBJ1-4; no clear D. Germline V gene data show CDR1 as SEHNR and CDR2 as FQNEAQ (reference sequence). The CDR3 totals 14 residues. V lost 1 base and J 7 bases, leaving 10 bases between the germline ends. The CDR3 sequence is CASSLVGKGEKLFF. DNA of the CDR3: TGTGCCAGCAGCTTAGTGGGGAAGGGTGAAAAACTGTTTTTT.

In its sample, this clonotype was seen once. This may arise from a read error, as a much more abundant clone is one base away. V gene TRBV12-3 or TRBV12-4 combines with J gene TRBJ2-5; D is undetermined. Trimming stripped 2 bases from V and 4 bases from J, with 8 bases between. This CDR3 region has 13 residues. The CDR3 sequence: CASSLLVRETQYF. CDR3 coding DNA: TGTGCCAGCAGTTTATTAGTTCGAGAGACCCAGTACTTC.

This clonotype was observed at least ten times. The chain uses TRBV7-2 and TRBJ1-6, with 7 bases matching TRBD1. This CDR3 contains 13 residues. The germline V gene has CDR1 SGHTA and CDR2 FQGNSA. J was trimmed by 8 bases and V by 5 bases; bases with no gene match: 3. The CDR3 sequence: CASSRTGYSPLHF. In nucleotides, the CDR3 is TGTGCCAGCAGCCGGACAGGATATTCACCCCTCCACTTT.

As concerns this clonotype: This may be a read error, as it is one base from a much larger clone. The rearrangement uses TRBV6-1 and TRBJ2-4; D is undetermined. This CDR3 spans 12 amino acids. Germline CDR1 MNHNS, CDR2 SASEGT. CDR3 bases: TGTGCCGGCAGTGAAGTTAGGAACATTCAGTACTTC. This gives the protein CAGSEVRNIQYF.

In its sample, this clonotype is medium-sized (0.01 to 0.1%). The chain has TRBV7-2 and TRBJ1-5; weak D call: TRBD1 (5 bases). Trimming removed 5 bases at V and 4 bases at J, with 15 bases between. CDR3 length: 15 residues. The germline V gene encodes CDR1 SGHTA and CDR2 FQGNSA. In nucleotides, the CDR3 is TGTGCCAGCAGCCTTTCAGCCAACAGGAATCAGCCCCAGCATTTT. This sequence encodes CASSLSANRNQPQHF.

The chain recombines TRBV10-1 with TRBJ1-1; D unclear. The length of the CDR3 is 12 residues. Deletions cut 4 bases from V and 6 bases from J, with 9 bases between. CDR1 is WNHNN and CDR2 is SYGVQD in the germline V gene (reference sequence). CDR3 in DNA: TGCGCCAGCAGTGTTAGGTCCGCTGAAGCTTTCTTT. Its translation: CASSVRSAEAFF.

This clonotype was observed a handful of times. The rearrangement links TRBV19 to TRBJ2-5, with no clear D. The CDR3 sequence is 14 residues long. Germline CDR1 is LNHDA and CDR2 is SQIVND (reference sequence). Trimming shortened V by 3 bases and J by 2 bases, and 10 bases separated the two germline ends. The CDR3 sequence: CASSIAVEQETQYF. The CDR3 DNA is TGTGCCAGTAGTATCGCTGTAGAACAAGAGACCCAGTACTTC.

This clonotype was detected a few times. This sequence joins TRBV7-9 and TRBJ1-6, with D uncertain. Trimming stripped 3 bases from V and 3 bases from J, with 6 bases between. The CDR3 consists of 14 residues. Germline V lookup: CDR1 SEHNR, CDR2 FQNEAQ (reference sequence). The CDR3 sequence: CASSLDRYNSPLHF. The CDR3 DNA sequence: TGTGCCAGCAGCTTGGACCGCTATAATTCACCCCTCCACTTT.

This clonotype was observed a few times. The rearrangement links TRBV4-3 to TRBJ2-1, with 7 bases identical to TRBD2. The CDR3 totals 16 residues. Germline CDR1 LGHNA, CDR2 YSLEER. With V trimmed by 3 bases and J by 0 bases, 5 bases remained unmatched. Written as DNA, the CDR3 is TGCGCCAGCAGCCACTCGCGGGGGAGCTCCTACAATGAGCAGTTCTTC. Protein product: CASSHSRGSSYNEQFF.

The genes are TRBV6-5 and TRBJ2-3, with D possibly TRBD2 on 5 matching bases. The CDR3 contains 13 residues. Germline lookup yields CDR1 MNHEY and CDR2 SVGAGI. Trimming pared 6 bases from V and 6 bases from J, leaving 13 bases between. The CDR3 reads CASRDHGEDTQYF. Here the CDR3 DNA reads TGTGCCAGCAGGGACCACGGGGAGGATACGCAGTATTTT.

This clonotype turned up a few times. V and J are TRBV12-3 or TRBV12-4 and TRBJ1-2; D is perhaps TRBD1 (6 bases). With 6 bases removed from V and 1 base from J, the gap between germline ends came to 12 bases. This CDR3 is built from 14 residues. The DNA for the CDR3 is TGTGCCAGCAGATGGGGACACTTTAACTATGGCTACACCTTC. This sequence encodes CASRWGHFNYGYTF.

This clonotype was seen at least ten times. The gene calls are TRBV7-8 and TRBJ2-3; D is unresolved. CDR1 is SGHVS and CDR2 is FQNEAQ in the germline V gene. This CDR3 has 16 amino acids. V was clipped by 1 base and J by 4 bases, with 15 bases between them. For the CDR3, the DNA is TGTGCCAGCAGCTTAGGGACCCCCAAGGGCCCAGATACGCAGTATTTT. The encoded protein is CASSLGTPKGPDTQYF. Using reference TRBV7-8 and TRBJ2-3 for the parts outside the CDR3, the full variable domain is GAGVSQSPRYKVAKRGQDVALRCDPISGHVSLFWYQQALGQGPEFLTYFQNEAQLDKSGLPSDRFFAERPEGSVSTLKIQRTQQEDSAVYLCASSLGTPKGPDTQYFGPGTRLTVL.

This clonotype has only a few counts. The chain couples TRBV5-1 to TRBJ2-6; TRBD1 matches at 8 bases. Trimming at V came to 3 bases and at J to 2 bases, leaving 13 bases not matched to a gene. Germline CDR1 reads SGHRS; CDR2 reads YFSETQ. The CDR3 covers 19 residues. This CDR3 is CASSYGLGQGTAGANVLTF. The CDR3 bases are TGCGCCAGCAGCTATGGCCTTGGACAGGGTACGGCTGGGGCCAACGTCCTGACTTTC.

This sequence joins TRBV2 and TRBJ2-4; D is perhaps TRBD2 (5 bases). Germline assignment: CDR1 SNHLY and CDR2 FYNNEI. This CDR3 spans 13 amino acids. The V and J ends lost 8 bases and 6 bases respectively, with 14 bases between them. The CDR3: CASFRGSGNIQYF. DNA for the CDR3: TGTGCCAGCTTTCGAGGGAGTGGAAACATTCAGTACTTC.

This clonotype turned up a few times. CDR3 amino acids: CASNFDRFAFATNEKLFF. The CDR3 nucleotides read TGTGCCAGCAACTTTGACAGGTTCGCTTTTGCAACTAATGAAAAACTGTTTTTT. The chain carries TRBV6-1 and TRBJ1-4, with D possibly TRBD1 on 6 matching bases. The V gene's germline CDR1 is MNHNS and CDR2 SASEGT. This CDR3 has 18 amino acids. V was cut by 7 bases and J by 0 bases, with 21 bases left in between.

There are a few counts of this clonotype. The rearrangement links TRBV25-1 to TRBJ1-1; D is unclear. Trimming stripped 0 bases from V and 5 bases from J, with 7 bases between. There are 13 residues in the CDR3. The germline gives CDR1 MGHDK, CDR2 SYGVNS. The CDR3 loop reads CASSEYRETEAFF. The CDR3, as DNA: TGTGCCAGCAGTGAATATCGGGAAACTGAAGCTTTCTTT.

In its sample, this clonotype was seen a few times. The chain has TRBV19 and TRBJ1-5, with D hard to call. The length of the CDR3 is 13 residues. V dropped 3 bases and J dropped 7 bases, with 10 bases sitting between them. Per germline, CDR1 LNHDA and CDR2 SQIVND (reference sequence). CDR3: CASSIKAMQPQHF. CDR3 sequence (DNA): TGTGCCAGTAGTATTAAAGCGATGCAGCCCCAGCATTTT. The full variable domain, its missing parts supplied by reference TRBV19 and TRBJ1-5, is DGGITQSPKYLFRKEGQNVTLSCEQNLNHDAMYWYRQDPGQGLRLIYYSQIVNDFQKGDIAEGYSVSREKKESFPLTVTSAQKNPTAFYLCASSIKAMQPQHFGDGTRLSIL.

The chain links TRBV3-1 to TRBJ1-2, with unresolved D. V gave up 0 bases and J gave up 5 bases, with 13 bases separating them. Germline V gene lookup returns CDR1 LGHDT and CDR2 YNNKEL (reference sequence). This CDR3 is 15 amino acids long. Written as DNA, the CDR3 is TGTGCCAGCAGCCAAGACCCCATCCCCGGGTATGGCTACACCTTC. Protein: CASSQDPIPGYGYTF.

This clonotype was seen a handful of times. The rearrangement links TRBV19 to TRBJ2-1, with TRBD1 identical over 7 bases. The germline V gene encodes CDR1 LNHDA and CDR2 SQIVND (reference sequence). This CDR3 comprises 15 residues. With 5 bases clipped from V and 5 bases from J, the junction kept 9 bases outside the gene matches. Here the CDR3 reads CASSPRTGIDNEQFF. The CDR3 DNA sequence: TGTGCCAGTAGTCCACGGACAGGAATCGACAATGAGCAGTTCTTC.

The genes are TRBV25-1 and TRBJ2-7; D gene uncertain. V was pared by 2 bases and J by 5 bases, with 10 bases between. Germline CDR1 is MGHDK and CDR2 is SYGVNS. There are 13 residues in the CDR3. The CDR3, as DNA: TGTGCCAGCAGTGAAGGAGCTACTAACGAGCAGTACTTC. Its protein product is CASSEGATNEQYF.